Listed here is a single T cell receptor (beta chain). Antigen: not known. With the Oncomine TCR Beta short-read assay, DNA from cultured CD4+ T cells was sequenced. Extraction of genomic DNA was performed on cultured CD4+ T cells. Via MiXCR, TCRdb re-called the PCR reads, giving one row per CDR3 protein. The sample lists about 6,500 distinct CDR3 sequences, over 45% seen once, with 35% to 40% in the top ten. This record comes from a study of vaccination and CD4 T cells after COVID-19. On the study more broadly: Sampling post-COVID took place a median 101 days after diagnosis (range 35 to 161). Culture controls were given either a CEFX pool, an HIV-1 Nef pool, or no peptide.

Treatment noted: approximately nine-day PBMC culture with coronavirus spike peptide pools or control peptides (ViraFEST assay). Those CD4+ T cells from the unexposed donor predate the COVID-19 pandemic (2011-2018). The CDR3 contains 16 residues. Germline V gives CDR1 SGHRS, CDR2 YFSETQ. V gave up 5 bases and J gave up 4 bases; unmatched junction bases: 11. Sample: CD4+ T cells from blood, cultured in vitro. This TCR was sampled from a human donor in good health. The V and J genes are TRBV5-1 and TRBJ2-1; 8 bases match TRBD2. The chain's CDR3 is CASSIDLLAAYNEQFF. The CDR3 nucleotides read TGCGCCAGCAGTATTGATCTACTAGCGGCATACAATGAGCAGTTCTTC.